What follows are 19 T cell receptor beta chains derived from one specimen sequenced in a study of metastatic and nonmetastatic thyroid tumors. With MiXCR, TCRdb called clones anew from the PCR reads. This table has about 22,000 clones, 13% to 15% appearing once. Thyroid surgery was performed in patients who had received no treatment beforehand. What was sequenced was tumor tissue. These receptors were obtained from a female donor with papillary thyroid cancer or a benign thyroid nodule (not recorded which). Some clones in this sample may be carry-over from other donors' samples.

The rearrangement joins TRBV20-1 to TRBJ2-1; the match to TRBD2 covers 9 bases. CDR1 is DFQATT and CDR2 is SNEGSKA in the germline V gene (reference sequence). The CDR3 runs to 16 residues. J lost 9 bases, V lost 5 bases, and 17 bases had no gene match. The CDR3 DNA follows: TGCAGTGCTCCAGAGGTCCTAGCGGGGAGGCGGGTTGAGCAGTTCTTC. Its protein is CSAPEVLAGRRVEQFF.

This clone was counted at least ten times. This chain joins TRBV3-1 and TRBJ1-6; D not certain. CDR1 is LGHDT and CDR2 is YNNKEL in the germline V gene (reference sequence). Trimming took 1 base from V and 8 from J, leaving 6 bases between them. CDR3 length: 13 amino acids. CDR3 nucleotides: TGTGCCAGCAGCCAAGTCTGGTATTCACCCCTCCACTTT. Its protein product is CASSQVWYSPLHF. Full variable domain (remainder filled in from reference TRBV3-1 and TRBJ1-6): DTAVSQTPKYLVTQMGNDKSIKCEQNLGHDTMYWYKQDSKKFLKIMFSYNNKELIINETVPNRFSPKSPDKAHLNLHINSLELGDSAVYFCASSQVWYSPLHFGNGTRLTVT.

This clone has a count of ten or more. The chain links TRBV10-2 to TRBJ2-3; 12 bases line up with TRBD2. Germline CDR1 WSHSY, CDR2 SAAADI. CDR3 length equals 14 residues. V lost 6 bases, J lost 4 bases, and 2 bases stayed unmatched. CDR3 nucleotide sequence: TGCGCCAGCAGACTAGCGGGAGGCTCAGATACGCAGTATTTT. It codes for CASRLAGGSDTQYF.

This clone was observed many times. The V call is TRBV2, the J call TRBJ1-2; weak D call: TRBD1 (6 bases). This CDR3 contains 14 residues. V lost 6 bases, J lost 2 bases, and 13 bases lay in between. The germline V gene encodes CDR1 SNHLY and CDR2 FYNNEI. The CDR3 region is CASRAKTGNYGYTF. As DNA, the CDR3 is TGTGCCAGCAGAGCGAAAACAGGGAACTATGGCTACACCTTC.

The chain links TRBV5-6 to TRBJ1-1; no definite D call. The V gene's germline CDR1 is SGHDT and CDR2 YYEEEE. With 1 base removed from V and 7 bases from J, the gap between germline ends came to 11 bases. CDR3 size: 13 residues. The DNA of the CDR3 is TGTGCCAGCAGCTTGCCCCACGCGGATGAAGCTTTCTTT. Protein sequence: CASSLPHADEAFF. Full variable domain (outside the CDR3, taken from reference TRBV5-6 and TRBJ1-1): DAGVTQSPTHLIKTRGQQVTLRCSPKSGHDTVSWYQQALGQGPQFIFQYYEEEERQRGNFPDRFSGHQFPNYSSELNVNALLLGDSALYLCASSLPHADEAFFGQGTRLTVV.

In its sample, this clone ranks as medium-sized. CDR3 in amino acids: CASSLANVGVRQPQHF. In nucleotides, the CDR3 is TGTGCCAGCAGCTTAGCAAACGTAGGGGTAAGACAGCCCCAGCATTTT. The chain joins TRBV11-3 to TRBJ1-5, with a possible D match to TRBD1 (5 bases). The V end was cut by 1 base, the J end by 7 bases, with 17 bases between. Germline V lookup: CDR1 SGHNT, CDR2 YENEEA. The CDR3 runs to 16 residues.

As to this clone: The junction differs from germline at one of its ends, possibly a read error. The V and J genes are TRBV20-1 and TRBJ1-5, with D tentatively TRBD1 (6 bases). Germline-derived CDR1 and CDR2 are DFQATT and SNEGSKA (reference sequence). The CDR3 is made up of 16 amino acids. The CDR3 region has the DNA TGCAATGCTGGCGTCCCAGGGGTAATTAGCAATCAGCTCCAGCATTTT. Protein: CNAGVPGVISNQLQHF.

This clone showed up many times. The chain links TRBV7-2 to TRBJ2-1; the match to TRBD2 covers 8 bases. CDR3 length: 15 amino acids. The germline gives CDR1 SGHTA, CDR2 FQGNSA. V lost 6 bases and J lost 3; bases outside the gene matches: 7. The CDR3 sequence: CASRLTGTSYNEQFF. Here the CDR3 DNA reads TGTGCCAGCAGGTTGACCGGGACTAGCTACAATGAGCAGTTCTTC.

This clone has ten or more counts. The chain combines TRBV20-1 with TRBJ1-2; TRBD1 aligns across 9 bases. Per the germline V gene, CDR1 is DFQATT and CDR2 is SNEGSKA (reference sequence). The CDR3 runs 16 residues. Trimming at V came to 6 bases and at J to 2 bases, leaving 13 bases not matched to a gene. CDR3 coding DNA: TGCAGTGCCCCGGACAGGGGCCCGCCTCTGAACTATGGCTACACCTTC. This encodes CSAPDRGPPLNYGYTF.

Many counts were recorded for this clone. The rearrangement joins TRBV5-1 to TRBJ1-1; 12 bases are shared with TRBD1. J lost 5 bases, V lost 5 bases, and 4 bases had no gene match. Germline loops: CDR1 SGHRS, CDR2 YFSETQ. CDR3 size: 14 residues. The DNA of the CDR3 is TGCGCCAGCAGGGGACAGGGGGCTTTGACTGAAGCTTTCTTT. Translation gives CASRGQGALTEAFF.

This clone was seen only once. The V call is TRBV20-1, the J call TRBJ2-7; D possibly corresponds to TRBD2 (6 bases). This CDR3 has 13 amino acids. Trimming shortened V by 2 bases and J by 6 bases, and 14 bases separated the two germline ends. CDR1 DFQATT and CDR2 SNEGSKA come from the germline V gene (reference sequence). The CDR3 coding sequence is TGCAGTGCTAGAAGTGCGCCCGGGGGCGAGCAGTACTTC. It translates to CSARSAPGGEQYF.

By sample share, this clone is medium-sized. The gene calls are TRBV4-1 and TRBJ1-4, with D tentatively TRBD1 (5 bases). Germline CDR1 and CDR2: MGHRA and YSYEKL. There are 16 residues in the CDR3. V shed 0 bases and J shed 6 bases, with 14 bases lying between them. In DNA, the CDR3 is TGCGCCAGCAGCCAAGAAATGGGGAAAGGGGATGAAAAACTGTTTTTT. Translated, it gives CASSQEMGKGDEKLFF.

This clone was recorded at least ten times. The rearrangement links TRBV20-1 to TRBJ2-7; 16 bases align to TRBD2. The CDR3 loop spans 15 amino acids. CDR1 is DFQATT, CDR2 SNEGSKA, per germline (reference sequence). Losses at the gene ends were 7 bases for V and 7 bases for J; bases not matched to a gene: 10. In nucleotides, the CDR3 is TGCAGTGTTCCGGGACTAGCGGGGGGGAAAGAAGAGCAGTACTTC. Encoded protein: CSVPGLAGGKEEQYF.

At least ten counts were recorded for this clone. This chain connects TRBV7-9 to TRBJ2-4; D is ambiguous. Germline assignment: CDR1 SEHNR and CDR2 FQNEAQ (reference sequence). The CDR3 is 16 amino acids. Deletions cut 2 bases from V and 2 bases from J, with 13 bases between. CDR3 protein: CASSLQGYEPKNIQYF. In DNA form, the CDR3 reads TGTGCCAGCAGCTTACAAGGGTACGAACCCAAAAACATTCAGTACTTC.

In its sample, this clone was seen many times. V gene TRBV7-2 combines with J gene TRBJ2-1; D unclear. With 2 bases removed from V and 6 bases from J, the gap between germline ends came to 5 bases. The CDR3 extends over 12 amino acids. Germline CDR1 reads SGHTA; CDR2 reads FQGNSA. The CDR3 nucleotides are TGTGCCAGCAGCTTAACGGTCAATGAGCAGTTCTTC. It translates to CASSLTVNEQFF.

The chain recombines TRBV3-1 with TRBJ1-3; 8 bases are a match to TRBD1. Germline values: CDR1 LGHDT, CDR2 YNNKEL (reference sequence). The trim removed 1 base at V and 4 bases at J, leaving 0 bases unmatched. The length of the CDR3 is 14 residues. CDR3 amino acids: CASSQGTGGNTIYF. The DNA for the CDR3 is TGTGCCAGCAGCCAAGGGACAGGGGGAAACACCATATATTTT. The whole variable domain, filled in from reference TRBV3-1 and TRBJ1-3, reads DTAVSQTPKYLVTQMGNDKSIKCEQNLGHDTMYWYKQDSKKFLKIMFSYNNKELIINETVPNRFSPKSPDKAHLNLHINSLELGDSAVYFCASSQGTGGNTIYFGEGSWLTVV.

This clone has ten or more counts. This chain joins TRBV20-1 and TRBJ1-1; 8 bases fit TRBD1. V shed 5 bases, J shed 1 base, and the junction held 3 bases outside the gene matches. The germline CDR1 and CDR2 sequences are DFQATT and SNEGSKA (reference sequence). The CDR3 covers 13 residues. In DNA, the CDR3 is TGCAGTGCTGACAGGGGACGGAACACTGAAGCTTTCTTT. It is translated as CSADRGRNTEAFF.

This clone has a handful of counts. The CDR3 loop reads CASSPGRGGTVRLMEQYF. DNA for the CDR3: TGTGCCAGCAGTCCCGGACGAGGGGGAACCGTTCGATTAATGGAGCAGTACTTC. V usage is TRBV28 and J usage is TRBJ2-7, with D possibly being TRBD1 (6 bases). The germline CDR1 and CDR2 sequences are MDHEN and SYDVKM. The CDR3 is 18 amino acids. With 5 bases removed from V and 7 bases from J, the gap between germline ends came to 30 bases.

This clone came up many times. This sequence joins TRBV4-1 and TRBJ1-3; no definite D call. The V gene's germline CDR1 is MGHRA and CDR2 YSYEKL. Trimming left V 1 base short and J 4 bases short, with 14 bases between. The CDR3 is 16 amino acids. CDR3: CASSQVAPLGGNTIYF. The CDR3 DNA reads TGCGCCAGCAGCCAAGTGGCTCCCTTGGGGGGAAACACCATATATTTT.